This TCR beta chain was identified in a study of T-cell reconstitution after alpha-beta-depleted transplantation in children. General observations from the study: A year post-transplant, T-cell counts and diversity derived mostly from newly produced T cells.

The library targeted TCRbeta and was prepared with unique molecular identifiers. TCRdb re-analysed the PCR reads in MiXCR, keeping a single row per CDR3 protein. The repertoire consists of hundreds of thousands of distinct CDR3 sequences, with around 17% occurring once and the leading ten covering just under 5%. This clonotype occurred a few times. Its cognate antigen is unknown. The source was PBMCs, mostly from graft donor cells, collected 360 days after TCRalphabeta/CD19-depleted stem cell transplant. This clonotype was obtained from a male patient between 10 and 17 years old who had a stem cell transplant for acute lymphoblastic leukemia, so the T cells may come from the graft donor.

For the CDR3, the DNA is TGCGCCAGCAGCCGCACAGGGACTATTAGCACAGATACGCAGTATTTT. Translated: CASSRTGTISTDTQYF. The rearrangement links TRBV5-1 to TRBJ2-3, with D maybe TRBD2 (7 bases). V lost 4 bases, J lost 0 bases, and 15 bases lay in between. Germline-derived CDR1 and CDR2 are SGHRS and YFSETQ. The CDR3 length is 16 residues.